Presented here are 31 T cell receptor beta chains from one specimen sequenced in a study of blood T cell repertoires in COVID-19. Only in-frame clones appear in the TCRdb table, and some are missing; sequencing was by immunoSEQ multiplex PCR. The sample lists about 490,000 clones, approximately 85% occurring once. The sample taken for sequencing was peripheral blood. The receptors stem from a human donor in a cohort sampled during active COVID-19.

This chain links TRBV6-2 or TRBV6-3 with TRBJ2-7; perhaps TRBD1 as D (6 bases). Trimming took 4 bases from V and 4 from J, leaving 14 bases between them. Germline CDR1 is MNHEY and CDR2 is SVGEGT. The CDR3 extends over 14 amino acids. CDR3 sequence reads: CASSSPGHRYEQYF. CDR3 nucleotides: TGTGCCAGCAGTTCCCCGGGACATCGGTACGAGCAGTACTTC.

This clone appeared once. This sequence joins TRBV19 and TRBJ2-7, with TRBD2 matching 10 bases. Per the germline V gene, CDR1 is LNHDA and CDR2 is SQIVND (reference sequence). Trimming cost V 6 bases and J 5 bases; bases outside gene matches: 7. The CDR3 loop spans 14 amino acids. The CDR3: CASREAGGPHEQYF. In DNA form, the CDR3 reads TGTGCCAGTAGGGAAGCGGGAGGGCCCCACGAGCAGTACTTC.

The chain employs TRBV27 and TRBJ1-4; tentative D call: TRBD1 (5 bases). V was pared by 5 bases and J by 7 bases, with 11 bases between. The CDR3 contains 13 residues. Per germline, CDR1 MNHEY and CDR2 SMNVEV (reference sequence). CDR3 DNA sequence: TGTGCCAGCAGTCGGGGGGTGGGTGAAAAACTGTTTTTT. Encoded protein: CASSRGVGEKLFF.

The CDR3: CASSDYRRGSNQPQHF. For the CDR3, the DNA is TGTGCCAGCAGTGATTACAGAAGGGGAAGCAATCAGCCCCAGCATTTT. V is TRBV2 and J is TRBJ1-5, with a weak D call TRBD1 (5 bases). Germline CDR1 reads SNHLY; CDR2 reads FYNNEI. V shed 3 bases and J shed 1 base, with 13 bases lying between them. The CDR3 has 16 residues.

This chain joins TRBV6-2 or TRBV6-3 and TRBJ2-1; no reliable D call. With 4 bases removed from V and 7 bases from J, the gap between germline ends came to 14 bases. Looked up from germline, CDR1 is MNHEY and CDR2 is SVGEGT. The CDR3 length is 14 residues. CDR3 DNA sequence: TGTGCCAGCAGTTTTCAAACTCGTACGAATGAGCAGTTCTTC. This encodes CASSFQTRTNEQFF.

This sequence joins TRBV4-3 and TRBJ1-3; D gene ambiguous. Germline V gene data show CDR1 as LGHNA and CDR2 as YSLEER. The CDR3 is 16 amino acids. The V end lost 3 bases, the J end lost 0 bases, and 12 bases lay between the germline ends. The CDR3 DNA follows: TGCGCCAGCAGCCACCTCCTGGGCCTCTCTGGAAACACCATATATTTT. Its protein product is CASSHLLGLSGNTIYF.

This sequence joins TRBV7-2 and TRBJ2-7, with 10 bases that match TRBD2. V dropped 4 bases and J dropped 3; count of bases not matched to a gene: 6. This CDR3 spans 15 amino acids. CDR1 SGHTA and CDR2 FQGNSA come from the germline V gene. Written as DNA, the CDR3 is TGTGCCAGCAGCTCTCCGGGACTAGCGATCTACGAGCAGTACTTC. It translates to CASSSPGLAIYEQYF.

V usage is TRBV4-1 and J usage is TRBJ2-7; 9 positions agree with TRBD2. CDR1 is MGHRA and CDR2 is YSYEKL in the germline V gene. Trimming took 3 bases from V and 2 from J; bases not matched to a gene: 5. This CDR3 comprises 15 residues. The CDR3 loop reads CASSQAASGAYEQYF. CDR3 coding DNA: TGCGCCAGCAGCCAGGCGGCTAGCGGGGCCTACGAGCAGTACTTC.

The chain links TRBV5-1 to TRBJ2-6; D might be TRBD2 (5 bases). The V gene's germline CDR1 is SGHRS and CDR2 YFSETQ. The V end was cut by 4 bases, the J end by 0 bases, with 5 bases between. The CDR3 consists of 14 residues. The CDR3 sequence is CASSGSSGANVLTF. CDR3 DNA: TGCGCCAGCAGCGGGAGCTCTGGGGCCAACGTCCTGACTTTC.

Comment on this clone: Other DNA sequences in this sample translate to the same CDR3. The genes are TRBV3-1 (or the pseudogene TRBV3-2) and TRBJ1-2, with 7 bases that match TRBD1. Germline trimming cut 4 bases from V and 4 bases from J; bases unmatched to any gene: 3. The CDR3 consists of 13 residues. Germline V CDR1 and CDR2: LGHDT, YNNKEL (reference sequence). The CDR3 DNA is TGTGCCAGCAGCCCTCGGGACAGCTATGGCTACACCTTC. This sequence encodes CASSPRDSYGYTF.

The rearrangement uses TRBV6-5 and TRBJ2-5; 10 bases are a match to TRBD2. Germline V gene data show CDR1 as MNHEY and CDR2 as SVGAGI. The CDR3 totals 15 residues. The junction had 9 bases not matched to a gene; V was cut back by 8 bases and J by 3 bases. In nucleotides, the CDR3 is TGTGCCAGCTGTCGAAGGACTAGCGGAAAAGAGACCCAGTACTTC. Its protein is CASCRRTSGKETQYF.

The chain is built from TRBV5-3 and TRBJ1-2, with D maybe TRBD1 (6 bases). TRBV5-3 is treated as an ORF (open reading frame) with a function not yet certain. The CDR3 runs 16 residues. Trimming stripped 0 bases from V and 3 bases from J, with 15 bases between. The CDR3 spells CARSLGAGTPDYGYTF. CDR3 coding DNA: TGTGCCAGAAGCTTGGGGGCCGGGACACCAGACTATGGCTACACCTTC.

The chain links TRBV7-2 to TRBJ2-3; TRBD2 aligns across 8 bases. The CDR3 covers 17 residues. Germline CDR1 SGHTA, CDR2 FQGNSA. Germline trimming cut 3 bases from V and 2 bases from J; bases unmatched to any gene: 10. The CDR3 reads CASSLQTGTRFTDTQYF. CDR3 DNA sequence: TGTGCCAGCAGCTTGCAAACCGGGACTAGATTCACAGATACGCAGTATTTT.

The chain joins TRBV7-6 to TRBJ2-1; D is possibly TRBD2 (6 bases). V lost 1 base, J lost 2 bases, and 9 bases lay in between. Germline CDR1 is SGHVS and CDR2 is FNYEAQ. This CDR3 contains 15 residues. The CDR3: CASSLDGRTYNEQFF. For the CDR3, the DNA is TGTGCCAGCAGCTTAGACGGGAGAACCTACAATGAGCAGTTCTTC.

The DNA for the CDR3 is TGTGCCAGCAGTCCCCAACCGGGACAGGGATATAATTCACCCCTCCACTTT. Protein: CASSPQPGQGYNSPLHF. This rearrangement joins TRBV28 to TRBJ1-6; TRBD1 agrees at 9 bases. Per germline, CDR1 MDHEN and CDR2 SYDVKM. CDR3 size: 17 residues. V trimming: 5 bases; J trimming: 4 bases; junction bases outside the gene matches: 9.

The chain is built from TRBV19 and TRBJ1-5; D is possibly TRBD1 (5 bases). The V gene lost 0 bases and the J gene lost 8 bases, with 20 bases spanning the gap. The CDR3 runs 17 residues. Per germline, CDR1 LNHDA and CDR2 SQIVND (reference sequence). CDR3: CASSIDRGGALPKPQHF. The CDR3 DNA reads as TGTGCCAGTAGTATAGATCGGGGAGGGGCCCTTCCCAAGCCCCAGCATTTT. Full variable domain (remainder filled in from reference TRBV19 and TRBJ1-5): DGGITQSPKYLFRKEGQNVTLSCEQNLNHDAMYWYRQDPGQGLRLIYYSQIVNDFQKGDIAEGYSVSREKKESFPLTVTSAQKNPTAFYLCASSIDRGGALPKPQHFGDGTRLSIL.

The CDR3 protein is CASSLTSGVSTDTQYF. The CDR3 DNA reads as TGTGCCAGCAGCTTAACTAGCGGGGTTAGCACAGATACGCAGTATTTT. The chain uses TRBV7-2 and TRBJ2-3, with 10 bases matching TRBD2. The CDR3 is 16 residues long. With 2 bases clipped from V and 0 bases from J, the junction kept 2 bases outside the gene matches. Germline values: CDR1 SGHTA, CDR2 FQGNSA.

The chain carries TRBV30 and TRBJ2-7; D is ambiguous. The CDR3 loop spans 12 amino acids. V was cut by 5 bases and J by 3 bases, with 11 bases left in between. CDR1 GTSNPN and CDR2 SVGIG come from the germline V gene (reference sequence). In DNA form, the CDR3 reads TGTGCCTGGGGGCGGCCCCTCTACGAGCAGTACTTC. Amino acids: CAWGRPLYEQYF. Using reference TRBV30 and TRBJ2-7 for the parts outside the CDR3, the full variable domain is SQTIHQWPATLVQPVGSPLSLECTVEGTSNPNLYWYRQAAGRGLQLLFYSVGIGQISSEVPQNLSASRPQDRQFILSSKKLLLSDSGFYLCAWGRPLYEQYFGPGTRLTVT.

The chain employs TRBV9 and TRBJ2-3, with D uncertain. CDR3 length: 13 amino acids. Looked up from germline, CDR1 is SGDLS and CDR2 is YYNGEE. Deletions cut 0 bases from V and 2 bases from J, with 4 bases between. This CDR3 is CASSVGPTDTQYF. The CDR3 DNA is TGTGCCAGCAGCGTAGGGCCCACAGATACGCAGTATTTT.

V usage is TRBV2 and J usage is TRBJ2-7, with D possibly TRBD2 on 5 matching bases. Trimming pared 0 bases from V and 13 bases from J, leaving 13 bases between. CDR3 length: 12 residues. Germline lookup yields CDR1 SNHLY and CDR2 FYNNEI. The CDR3 DNA follows: TGTGCCAGCAGTGAAGCTGTAGGGAGCAAATACTTC. Its protein product is CASSEAVGSKYF.

This chain links TRBV7-3 with TRBJ2-7; TRBD1 might be the D (5 bases). Germline V gene sequence: CDR1 SGHTA, CDR2 FQGTGA. The CDR3 is made up of 16 amino acids. With 5 bases removed from V and 0 bases from J, the gap between germline ends came to 17 bases. For the CDR3, the DNA is TGTGCCAGCAGCCCCCCTTTGACAGCGTCCTCCTACGAGCAGTACTTC. Encoded protein: CASSPPLTASSYEQYF.

The V and J genes are TRBV5-1 and TRBJ2-2; 7 bases agree with TRBD2. Trimming took 0 bases from V and 2 from J; bases not matched to a gene: 4. CDR1 SGHRS and CDR2 YFSETQ come from the germline V gene. The CDR3 is 16 residues long. The CDR3 DNA is TGCGCCAGCAGCTTGGATCCAGCGGGAAACACCGGGGAGCTGTTTTTT. This sequence encodes CASSLDPAGNTGELFF. Based on the CDR3 plus reference TRBV5-1 and TRBJ2-2, the full variable domain is KAGVTQTPRYLIKTRGQQVTLSCSPISGHRSVSWYQQTPGQGLQFLFEYFSETQRNKGNFPGRFSGRQFSNSRSEMNVSTLELGDSALYLCASSLDPAGNTGELFFGEGSRLTVL.

The rearrangement links TRBV7-9 to TRBJ2-2; a weak D match, TRBD2 (5 bases). The V gene lost 4 bases and the J gene lost 5 bases, with 8 bases spanning the gap. The CDR3 length is 13 residues. Germline V CDR1 and CDR2: SEHNR, FQNEAQ (reference sequence). The DNA of the CDR3 is TGTGCCAGCAGCTCGTCGGGAACCGGGGAGCTGTTTTTT. It codes for CASSSSGTGELFF.

The V gene is TRBV5-5, the J gene TRBJ1-1, with D possibly matching TRBD1 (5 bases). Germline V gives CDR1 SGHKS, CDR2 YYEKEE (reference sequence). This CDR3 contains 15 residues. V shed 0 bases and J shed 6 bases, with 15 bases lying between them. In DNA, the CDR3 is TGTGCCAGCAGCTTGGATGCAGGGAGGGACGCTGAAGCTTTCTTT. Residues: CASSLDAGRDAEAFF.

This chain joins TRBV14 and TRBJ2-3; 9 bases line up with TRBD1. This CDR3 region has 15 residues. Unmatched junction bases numbered 6, after V lost 4 bases and J lost 4 bases. Germline CDR1 SGHDN, CDR2 FVKESK. CDR3 sequence: CASSLNTGGADTQYF. CDR3 sequence (DNA): TGTGCCAGCAGCCTCAATACAGGGGGCGCAGATACGCAGTATTTT.

This chain joins TRBV12-3 or TRBV12-4 and TRBJ2-4, with 8 positions matching TRBD1. The CDR3 runs to 13 residues. V trimming: 6 bases; J trimming: 6 bases; junction bases outside the gene matches: 4. For the CDR3, the DNA is TGTGCCAGCAGAACTACAGGGGGAAACATTCAGTACTTC. Translated, it gives CASRTTGGNIQYF.

The chain carries TRBV6-5 and TRBJ2-5; 11 positions match TRBD2. This CDR3 contains 15 residues. V gave up 4 bases and J gave up 5 bases; unmatched junction bases: 6. The germline gives CDR1 MNHEY, CDR2 SVGAGI. The CDR3 region has the DNA TGTGCCAGCAGTTCCACTAGCGGGAGTGGTGAGACCCAGTACTTC. The encoded protein is CASSSTSGSGETQYF.

The J gene is TRBJ1-2, the V gene TRBV7-3; tentative D call: TRBD1 (6 bases). V lost 1 base and J lost 4, with 22 bases in between. This CDR3 comprises 18 residues. Germline CDR1 reads SGHTA; CDR2 reads FQGTGA. The CDR3 sequence is CASSLNSFGATGSYGYTF. The CDR3 DNA reads as TGTGCCAGCAGCTTAAATTCCTTCGGGGCTACAGGGTCCTATGGCTACACCTTC.

This clone was picked up a small number of times. The chain uses TRBV4-2 and TRBJ1-1, with D perhaps TRBD1 (5 bases). The V end lost 0 bases, the J end lost 1 base, and 6 bases lay between the germline ends. Germline V gene lookup returns CDR1 LGHNA and CDR2 YNFKEQ. The CDR3 contains 14 residues. CDR3 DNA sequence: TGTGCCAGCAGCCAAGAGGGGGGGAACACTGAAGCTTTCTTT. This gives the protein CASSQEGGNTEAFF.

The V gene is TRBV6-5, the J gene TRBJ2-7; D possibly corresponds to TRBD1 (5 bases). CDR1 is MNHEY, CDR2 SVGAGI, per germline. The V and J ends lost 4 bases and 0 bases respectively, with 13 bases between them. CDR3 size: 15 residues. CDR3 sequence (DNA): TGTGCCAGCAGTTTTACAGGTTTAGCCTCCTACGAGCAGTACTTC. Protein: CASSFTGLASYEQYF.

The V and J genes are TRBV6-4 and TRBJ1-4; 9 bases match TRBD1. The CDR3 runs to 15 residues. Germline V gene lookup returns CDR1 MRHNA and CDR2 SNTAGT. With V trimmed by 0 bases and J by 10 bases, 6 bases remained unmatched. CDR3 coding DNA: TGTGCCAGCAGTGACTCTTGGGGACAGGGAAGAAAACTGTTTTTT. Translating it yields CASSDSWGQGRKLFF.